This T cell receptor (beta chain) was documented in a study of T cell responses to AZD1222 COVID-19 vaccine. V lost 6 bases and J 3 bases, leaving 15 bases between the germline ends. The CDR3 runs to 15 residues. The table came from immunoSEQ multiplex PCR; TCRdb's copy has only in-frame clones and leaves some out. The data show 180,000 or so clones, 88% seen once. The chain uses TRBV6-7 and TRBJ1-5, with TRBD1 as a possible D gene (6 bases). TRBV6-7 is filed as an ORF, its function uncertain. This receptor was taken from an adult who received the AZD1222 COVID-19 vaccine. Sequencing was performed on peripheral blood, taken 28 days after the second AZD1222 dose. CDR3 sequence: CASREGDRHNQPQHF. CDR3 nucleotide sequence: TGTGCCAGCAGAGAGGGGGATCGGCACAATCAGCCCCAGCATTTT.